The present T cell receptor (beta chain) was sequenced within a study of shared clonotypes between healthy human individuals. The method was immunoSEQ multiplex PCR; TCRdb's version includes in-frame clones alone and lacks a portion of them. The profile shows about 1 million clones, about 77% of them singletons. V lost 5 bases, J lost 4 bases, and 3 bases lay in between. Germline V gene sequence: CDR1 DFQATT, CDR2 SNEGSKA (reference sequence). This CDR3 is 9 amino acids long. This rearrangement joins TRBV20-1 to TRBJ2-7; D unclear. The clonotype comes from a man between 18 and 29 years old in good health. The sample comprised memory CD4+ T cells sorted from blood. The sample's subset: CD45RA-negative fraction. This CDR3 reads CSARYEQYF. DNA for the CDR3: TGCAGTGCTCGGTACGAGCAGTACTTC.